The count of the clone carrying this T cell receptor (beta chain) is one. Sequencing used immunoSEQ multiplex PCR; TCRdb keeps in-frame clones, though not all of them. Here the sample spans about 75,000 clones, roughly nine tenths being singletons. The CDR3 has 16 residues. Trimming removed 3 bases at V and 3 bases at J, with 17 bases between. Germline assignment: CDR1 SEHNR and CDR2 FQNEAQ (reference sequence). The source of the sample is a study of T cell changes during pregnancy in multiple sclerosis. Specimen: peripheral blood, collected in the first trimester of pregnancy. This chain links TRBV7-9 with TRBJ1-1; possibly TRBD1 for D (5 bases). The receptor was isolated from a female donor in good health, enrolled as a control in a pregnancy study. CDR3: CASSFPGGAADTEAFF. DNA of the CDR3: TGTGCCAGCAGCTTCCCCGGCGGGGCCGCAGACACTGAAGCTTTCTTT.